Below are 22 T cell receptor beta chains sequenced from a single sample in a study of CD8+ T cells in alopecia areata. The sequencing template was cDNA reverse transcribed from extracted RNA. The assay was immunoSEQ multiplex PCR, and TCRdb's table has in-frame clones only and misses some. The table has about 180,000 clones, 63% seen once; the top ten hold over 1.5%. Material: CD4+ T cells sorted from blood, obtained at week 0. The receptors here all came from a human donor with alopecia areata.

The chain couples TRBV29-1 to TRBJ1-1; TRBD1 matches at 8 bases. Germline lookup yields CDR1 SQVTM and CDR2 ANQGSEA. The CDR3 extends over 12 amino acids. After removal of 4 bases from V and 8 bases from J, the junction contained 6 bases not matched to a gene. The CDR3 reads CSVARQGNEAFF. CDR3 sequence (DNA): TGCAGCGTTGCACGACAGGGGAACGAAGCTTTCTTT. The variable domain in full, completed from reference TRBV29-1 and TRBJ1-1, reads SAVISQKPSRDICQRGTSLTIQCQVDSQVTMMFWYRQQPGQSLTLIATANQGSEATYESGFVIDKFPISRPNLTFSTLTVSNMSPEDSSIYLCSVARQGNEAFFGQGTRLTVV.

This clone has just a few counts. The CDR3 region is CASRPWVETEAFF. The DNA for the CDR3 is TGCGCCAGCAGACCCTGGGTTGAGACTGAAGCTTTCTTT. The chain links TRBV5-1 to TRBJ1-1; D remains ambiguous. Trimming left V 5 bases short and J 5 bases short, with 13 bases between. CDR3 length: 13 amino acids. Per the germline V gene, CDR1 is SGHRS and CDR2 is YFSETQ.

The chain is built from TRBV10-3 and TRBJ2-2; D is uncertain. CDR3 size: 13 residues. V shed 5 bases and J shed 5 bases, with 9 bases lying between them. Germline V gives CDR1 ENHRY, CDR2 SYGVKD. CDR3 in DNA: TGTGCCATCAGTCCGACACCTACCGGGGAGCTGTTTTTT. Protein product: CAISPTPTGELFF.

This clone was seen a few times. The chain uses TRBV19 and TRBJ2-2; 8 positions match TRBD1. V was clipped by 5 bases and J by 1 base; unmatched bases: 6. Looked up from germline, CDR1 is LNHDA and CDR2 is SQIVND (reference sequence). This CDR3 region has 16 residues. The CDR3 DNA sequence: TGTGCCAGTAGTCGGCGAGGGACAGGGAACACCGGGGAGCTGTTTTTT. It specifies CASSRRGTGNTGELFF.

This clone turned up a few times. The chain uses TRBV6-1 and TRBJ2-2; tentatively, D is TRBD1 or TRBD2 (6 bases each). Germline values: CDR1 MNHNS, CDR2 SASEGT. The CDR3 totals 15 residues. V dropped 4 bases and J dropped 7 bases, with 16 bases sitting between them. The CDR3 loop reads CASSALSGAVGELFF. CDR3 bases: TGTGCCAGCAGTGCCCTCTCGGGGGCCGTCGGGGAGCTGTTTTTT.

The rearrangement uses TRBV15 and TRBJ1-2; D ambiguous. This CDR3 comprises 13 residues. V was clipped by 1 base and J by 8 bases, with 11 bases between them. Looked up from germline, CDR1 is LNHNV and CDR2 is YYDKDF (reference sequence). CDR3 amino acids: CATSRAEGNGYTF. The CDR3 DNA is TGTGCCACCAGCAGAGCGGAAGGGAACGGCTACACCTTC.

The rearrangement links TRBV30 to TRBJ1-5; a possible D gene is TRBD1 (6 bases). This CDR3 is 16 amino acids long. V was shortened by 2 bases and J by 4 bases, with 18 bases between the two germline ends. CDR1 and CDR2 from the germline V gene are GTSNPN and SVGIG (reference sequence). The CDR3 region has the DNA TGTGCCTGGAGTCCAGTAAGTGGGACACTAAATCAGCCCCAGCATTTT. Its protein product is CAWSPVSGTLNQPQHF.

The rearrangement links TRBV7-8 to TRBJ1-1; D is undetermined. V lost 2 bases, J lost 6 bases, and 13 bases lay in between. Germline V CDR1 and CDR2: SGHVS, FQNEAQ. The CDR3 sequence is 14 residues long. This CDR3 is CASSLTPGASEAFF. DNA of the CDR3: TGTGCCAGCAGCTTAACGCCAGGAGCGTCTGAAGCTTTCTTT.

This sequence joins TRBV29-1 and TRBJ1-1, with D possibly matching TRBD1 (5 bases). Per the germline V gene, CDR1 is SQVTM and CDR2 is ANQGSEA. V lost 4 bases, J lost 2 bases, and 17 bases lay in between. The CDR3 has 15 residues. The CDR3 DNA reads TGCAGCGTTGTGAAACAGGACACAACAAACACTGAAGCTTTCTTT. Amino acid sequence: CSVVKQDTTNTEAFF.

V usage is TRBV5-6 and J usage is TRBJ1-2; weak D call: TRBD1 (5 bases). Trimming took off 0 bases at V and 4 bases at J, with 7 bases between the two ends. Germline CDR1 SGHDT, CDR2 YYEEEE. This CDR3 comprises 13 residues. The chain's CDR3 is CASSLGQFYGYTF. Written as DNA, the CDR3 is TGTGCCAGCAGCTTGGGACAGTTCTATGGCTACACCTTC.

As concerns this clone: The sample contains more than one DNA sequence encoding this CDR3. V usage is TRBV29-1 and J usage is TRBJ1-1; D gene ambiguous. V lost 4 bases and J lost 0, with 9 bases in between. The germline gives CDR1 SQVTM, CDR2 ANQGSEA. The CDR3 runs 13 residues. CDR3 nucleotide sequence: TGCAGCGTTGGCGGAAATATGAACACTGAAGCTTTCTTT. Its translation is CSVGGNMNTEAFF.

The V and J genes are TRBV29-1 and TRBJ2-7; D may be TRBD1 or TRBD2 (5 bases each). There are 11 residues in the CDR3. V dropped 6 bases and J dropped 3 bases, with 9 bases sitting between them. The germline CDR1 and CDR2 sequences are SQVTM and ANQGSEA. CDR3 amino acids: CSVMGVYEQYF. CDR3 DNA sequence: TGCAGCGTCATGGGGGTCTACGAGCAGTACTTC.

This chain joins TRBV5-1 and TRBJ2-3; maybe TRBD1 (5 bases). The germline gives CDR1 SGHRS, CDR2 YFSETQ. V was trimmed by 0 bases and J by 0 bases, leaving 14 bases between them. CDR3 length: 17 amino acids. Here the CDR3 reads CASSLAVQGRSTDTQYF. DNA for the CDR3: TGCGCCAGCAGCTTGGCGGTCCAGGGCCGTAGCACAGATACGCAGTATTTT.

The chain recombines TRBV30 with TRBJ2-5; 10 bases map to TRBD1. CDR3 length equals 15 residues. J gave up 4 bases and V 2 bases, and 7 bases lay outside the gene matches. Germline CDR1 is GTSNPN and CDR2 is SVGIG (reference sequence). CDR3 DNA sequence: TGTGCCTGGAGTCAGGGGACAGGGGTGCGAGAGACCCAGTACTTC. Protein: CAWSQGTGVRETQYF.

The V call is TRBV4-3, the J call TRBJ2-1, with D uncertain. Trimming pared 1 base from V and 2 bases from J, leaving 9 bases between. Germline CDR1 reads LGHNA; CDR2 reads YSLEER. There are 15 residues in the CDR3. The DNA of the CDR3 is TGCGCCAGCAGCCAAGGGACCGCTGCCTACAATGAGCAGTTCTTC. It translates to CASSQGTAAYNEQFF.

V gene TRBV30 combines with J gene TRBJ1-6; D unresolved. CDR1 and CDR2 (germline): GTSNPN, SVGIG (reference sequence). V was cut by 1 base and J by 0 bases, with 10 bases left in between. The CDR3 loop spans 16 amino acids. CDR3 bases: TGTGCCTGGAGTGCGAGGAAAAGCTCCTATAATTCACCCCTCCACTTT. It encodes CAWSARKSSYNSPLHF.

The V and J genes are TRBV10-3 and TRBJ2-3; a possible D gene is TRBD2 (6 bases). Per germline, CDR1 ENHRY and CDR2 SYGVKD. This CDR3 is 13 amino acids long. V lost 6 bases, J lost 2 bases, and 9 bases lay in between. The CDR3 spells CAISSGYTDTQYF. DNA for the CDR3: TGTGCCATCAGCAGCGGGTACACAGATACGCAGTATTTT.

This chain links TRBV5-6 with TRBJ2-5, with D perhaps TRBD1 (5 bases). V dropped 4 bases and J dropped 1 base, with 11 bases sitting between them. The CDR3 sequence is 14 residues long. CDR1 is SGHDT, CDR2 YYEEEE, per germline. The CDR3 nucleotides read TGTGCCAGCAGCGGAATGACAGTCCAAGAGACCCAGTACTTC. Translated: CASSGMTVQETQYF.

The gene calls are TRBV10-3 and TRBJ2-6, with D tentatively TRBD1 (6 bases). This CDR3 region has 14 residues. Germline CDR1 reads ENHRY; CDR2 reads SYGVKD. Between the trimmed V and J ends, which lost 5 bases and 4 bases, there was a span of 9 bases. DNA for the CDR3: TGTGCCATCAGTCCAGGGGCCGGGGCCAACGTCCTGACTTTC. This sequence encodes CAISPGAGANVLTF.

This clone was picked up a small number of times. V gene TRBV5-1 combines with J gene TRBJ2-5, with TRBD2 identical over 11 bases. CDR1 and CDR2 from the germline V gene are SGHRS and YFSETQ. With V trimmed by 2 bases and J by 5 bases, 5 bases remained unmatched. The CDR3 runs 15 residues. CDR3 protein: CASSFGLAGGETQYF. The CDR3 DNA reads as TGCGCCAGCAGCTTCGGGCTAGCGGGGGGTGAGACCCAGTACTTC. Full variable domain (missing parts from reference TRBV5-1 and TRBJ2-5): KAGVTQTPRYLIKTRGQQVTLSCSPISGHRSVSWYQQTPGQGLQFLFEYFSETQRNKGNFPGRFSGRQFSNSRSEMNVSTLELGDSALYLCASSFGLAGGETQYFGPGTRLLVL.

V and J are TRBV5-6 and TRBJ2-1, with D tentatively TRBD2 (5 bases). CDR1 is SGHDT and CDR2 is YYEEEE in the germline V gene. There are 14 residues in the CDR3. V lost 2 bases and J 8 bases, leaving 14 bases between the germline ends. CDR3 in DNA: TGTGCCAGCAGCTTCGGGGTAAAGGGCTATGAGCAGTTCTTC. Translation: CASSFGVKGYEQFF.

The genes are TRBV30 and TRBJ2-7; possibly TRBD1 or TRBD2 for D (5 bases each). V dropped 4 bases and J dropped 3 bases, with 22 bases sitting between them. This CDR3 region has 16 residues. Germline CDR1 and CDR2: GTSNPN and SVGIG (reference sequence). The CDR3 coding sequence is TGTGCCTGGACAAGAGATTCCGGGACCCGAAGCTACGAGCAGTACTTC. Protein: CAWTRDSGTRSYEQYF.